These T cell receptor beta chains were read from a single sample in a study of follicular helper T cells after annual influenza vaccination. The table came from immunoSEQ multiplex PCR; TCRdb's copy has only in-frame clones and leaves some out. In the table there are roughly 10,000 clones, around four fifths of which are singletons. Here the sequenced sample was CXCR5- memory CD4+ T cells sorted from blood, taken 7 days after influenza vaccination. These receptors all stem from an adult who received the influenza vaccine. The CDR3 runs from the conserved cysteine through the conserved F or W. Fields, in order: clone size, D gene, V gene, J gene, CDR3 DNA, CDR3 protein. A D gene is named only where the DNA matches it firmly. Clone sizes are given selectively: once, few, many, or a class where the clone is expanded.

abundance: NA
d_gene: TRBD2
v_gene: TRBV7-2
j_gene: TRBJ2-5
CDR3nt: TGTGCCAGCAGCGGGCTGTGGCGGGGGGGCCTGGAGACCCAGTACTTC
CDR3aa: CASSGLWRGGLETQYF

abundance: NA
d_gene: TRBD2
v_gene: TRBV28
j_gene: TRBJ2-1
CDR3nt: TGTGCCAGCAGTTGGACTAGCGGGGGCATCTACAATGAGCAGTTCTTC
CDR3aa: CASSWTSGGIYNEQFF

abundance: NA
d_gene: NA
v_gene: TRBV5-1
j_gene: TRBJ2-3
CDR3nt: TGCGCCAGCAGCGTGGGGGTCCCCACAGATACGCAGTATTTT
CDR3aa: CASSVGVPTDTQYF

abundance: once
d_gene: NA
v_gene: TRBV18
j_gene: TRBJ2-5
CDR3nt: TGTGCCAGCTCCGTAACCCCTGGAACATCACAAGAGACCCAGTACTTC
CDR3aa: CASSVTPGTSQETQYF

abundance: NA
d_gene: NA
v_gene: TRBV9
j_gene: TRBJ1-6
CDR3nt: TGTGCCAGCAGCGTATACGGGAATCAACCCCTCCACTTT
CDR3aa: CASSVYGNQPLHF

abundance: NA
d_gene: TRBD1
v_gene: TRBV7-2
j_gene: TRBJ2-7
CDR3nt: TGTGCCAGCAGCTCCTTAGGAGTCGGGACAGCGAACGAGCAGTACTTC
CDR3aa: CASSSLGVGTANEQYF

abundance: NA
d_gene: TRBD1
v_gene: TRBV28
j_gene: TRBJ2-1
CDR3nt: TGTGCCAGCACCTCATCCGGGACAGGGGGCAATGAGCAGTTCTTC
CDR3aa: CASTSSGTGGNEQFF

abundance: NA
d_gene: NA
v_gene: TRBV4-1
j_gene: TRBJ1-3
CDR3nt: TGCGCCAGCAGCCAAGGCCGGGCCCGCTCTGGAAACACCATATATTTT
CDR3aa: CASSQGRARSGNTIYF

abundance: NA
d_gene: NA
v_gene: TRBV6-5
j_gene: TRBJ1-1
CDR3nt: TGTGCCAGCAGTTACTCAAGGGGCTTTAACACTGAAGCTTTCTTT
CDR3aa: CASSYSRGFNTEAFF

abundance: NA
d_gene: NA
v_gene: TRBV30
j_gene: TRBJ2-6
CDR3nt: TGTGCCTGGAGTTCAACCCGAACCTGGACAGCTGGGGCCAACGTCCTGACTTTC
CDR3aa: CAWSSTRTWTAGANVLTF

abundance: NA
d_gene: NA
v_gene: TRBV6-5
j_gene: TRBJ2-7
CDR3nt: TGTGCCAGCAGGAATCCGGGATACAACTACGAGCAGTACTTC
CDR3aa: CASRNPGYNYEQYF

abundance: once
d_gene: TRBD1
v_gene: TRBV6-5
j_gene: TRBJ1-2
CDR3nt: TGTGCCAGCAGTTCAGAGGGGGCACGTCATGCCGGCTACACCTTC
CDR3aa: CASSSEGARHAGYTF

abundance: once
d_gene: NA
v_gene: TRBV28
j_gene: TRBJ1-3
CDR3nt: TGTGCCAGCAGTTCCCCAACACCCTCCTCGGGAAACACCATATATTTT
CDR3aa: CASSSPTPSSGNTIYF

abundance: NA
d_gene: NA
v_gene: TRBV7-6
j_gene: TRBJ2-7
CDR3nt: TGTGCCAGCAGCTTAGCTTCGGACTACGAGCAGTACTTC
CDR3aa: CASSLASDYEQYF

abundance: NA
d_gene: TRBD1
v_gene: TRBV27
j_gene: TRBJ1-2
CDR3nt: TGTGCCAGCAGGCCTCCGTGGGACAGCGGTGGGGGCTACACCTTC
CDR3aa: CASRPPWDSGGGYTF

abundance: NA
d_gene: TRBD1
v_gene: TRBV7-9
j_gene: TRBJ2-1
CDR3nt: TGTGCCAGCAGCCCCCGGGACAGATACAATGAGCAGTTCTTC
CDR3aa: CASSPRDRYNEQFF

abundance: NA
d_gene: TRBD2
v_gene: TRBV7-3
j_gene: TRBJ2-3
CDR3nt: TGTGCCAGCAGCACAGGACTAGCGGGGGGAGCAGATACGCAGTATTTT
CDR3aa: CASSTGLAGGADTQYF

abundance: NA
d_gene: NA
v_gene: TRBV25-1
j_gene: TRBJ2-7
CDR3nt: TGTGCCAGCAGTGGTACCAAGGTGGCCTCCTACGAGCAGTACTTC
CDR3aa: CASSGTKVASYEQYF

abundance: NA
d_gene: TRBD1
v_gene: TRBV7-8
j_gene: TRBJ1-5
CDR3nt: TGTGCCAGCAGCATAGACAGGGTCAGGGGCAATCAGCCCCAGCATTTT
CDR3aa: CASSIDRVRGNQPQHF

abundance: NA
d_gene: NA
v_gene: TRBV20-1
j_gene: TRBJ2-5
CDR3nt: TGCAGTGCTAGACCGCAAGAGACCCAGTACTTC
CDR3aa: CSARPQETQYF

abundance: few
d_gene: NA
v_gene: TRBV2
j_gene: TRBJ1-2
CDR3nt: TGTGCCAGCAGTGGCCAAAACTATGGCTACACCTTC
CDR3aa: CASSGQNYGYTF

abundance: NA
d_gene: NA
v_gene: TRBV7-2
j_gene: TRBJ2-2
CDR3nt: TGTGCCAGCAGCCACCTAAGTGCCATTAACACCGGGGAGCTGTTTTTT
CDR3aa: CASSHLSAINTGELFF

abundance: NA
d_gene: TRBD1
v_gene: TRBV5-6
j_gene: TRBJ2-1
CDR3nt: TGTGCCAGCAGCGGCGCCGGGACAGGCACCGACAATGAGCAGTTCTTC
CDR3aa: CASSGAGTGTDNEQFF

abundance: NA
d_gene: TRBD1
v_gene: TRBV6-1
j_gene: TRBJ1-6
CDR3nt: TGTGCCAGCAGGACACGGACAGGGGATAATTCACCCCTCCACTTT
CDR3aa: CASRTRTGDNSPLHF

abundance: NA
d_gene: TRBD2
v_gene: TRBV10-2
j_gene: TRBJ2-3
CDR3nt: TGCGCCAGCAATTGGGGACTAGCCTCCACAGATACGCAGTATTTT
CDR3aa: CASNWGLASTDTQYF

abundance: NA
d_gene: TRBD2
v_gene: TRBV5-1
j_gene: TRBJ2-3
CDR3nt: TGCGCCAGCAGCTTGGGTCTAGCGGGGTTCACAGATACGCAGTATTTT
CDR3aa: CASSLGLAGFTDTQYF

abundance: NA
d_gene: NA
v_gene: TRBV4-1
j_gene: TRBJ1-1
CDR3nt: TGCGCCAGCAGCCAAGGGAGGGTGAACACTGAAGCTTTCTTT
CDR3aa: CASSQGRVNTEAFF

abundance: NA
d_gene: NA
v_gene: TRBV7-9
j_gene: TRBJ1-1
CDR3nt: TGTGCCGCGACAGGCTTGAACACTGAAGCTTTCTTT
CDR3aa: CAATGLNTEAFF

abundance: NA
d_gene: NA
v_gene: TRBV11-2
j_gene: TRBJ1-1
CDR3nt: TGTGCCAGCAGCTCTCCAGGGAGGGGCCGTTTCACTGAAGCTTTCTTT
CDR3aa: CASSSPGRGRFTEAFF

abundance: NA
d_gene: TRBD1
v_gene: TRBV7-2
j_gene: TRBJ2-2
CDR3nt: TGTGCCAGCAGCTTAAACAGGGGTGGAGGGGAGCTGTTTTTT
CDR3aa: CASSLNRGGGELFF

abundance: NA
d_gene: NA
v_gene: TRBV28
j_gene: TRBJ2-2
CDR3nt: TGTGCCAGCAGCGAGACCGGGGAGCTGTTTTTT
CDR3aa: CASSETGELFF

abundance: NA
d_gene: TRBD1
v_gene: TRBV28
j_gene: TRBJ1-2
CDR3nt: TGTGCCAGCAGTTTGGGGGGGACAGGGGCCTCCATCGATGGCTACACCTTC
CDR3aa: CASSLGGTGASIDGYTF

abundance: few
d_gene: TRBD1
v_gene: TRBV27
j_gene: TRBJ1-2
CDR3nt: TGTGCCAGCAGTTTTGGACAGGGAGACTATGGCTACACCTTC
CDR3aa: CASSFGQGDYGYTF

abundance: few
d_gene: NA
v_gene: TRBV30
j_gene: TRBJ1-6
CDR3nt: TGTGCCTGGAGGGGGCAGGTGAACTCACCCCTCCACTTT
CDR3aa: CAWRGQVNSPLHF

abundance: NA
d_gene: TRBD1
v_gene: TRBV27
j_gene: TRBJ2-5
CDR3nt: TGTGCCAGCAGACGACAGGGGAGGCAAGAGACCCAGTACTTC
CDR3aa: CASRRQGRQETQYF

abundance: NA
d_gene: NA
v_gene: TRBV7-2
j_gene: TRBJ1-6
CDR3nt: TGTGCCAGCAGCTTATCCCGGGCCGATCATCTCCACTTT
CDR3aa: CASSLSRADHLHF